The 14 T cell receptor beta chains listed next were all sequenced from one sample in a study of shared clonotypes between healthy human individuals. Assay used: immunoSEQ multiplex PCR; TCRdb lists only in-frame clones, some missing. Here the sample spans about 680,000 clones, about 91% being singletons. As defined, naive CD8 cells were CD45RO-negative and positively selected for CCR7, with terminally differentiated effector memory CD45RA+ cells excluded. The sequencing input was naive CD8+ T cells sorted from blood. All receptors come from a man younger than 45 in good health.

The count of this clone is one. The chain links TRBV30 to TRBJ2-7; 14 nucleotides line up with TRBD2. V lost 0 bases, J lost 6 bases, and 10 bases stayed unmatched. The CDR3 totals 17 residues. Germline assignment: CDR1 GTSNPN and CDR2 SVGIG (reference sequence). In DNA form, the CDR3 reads TGTGCCTGGAGTGTTCCCCTGACTAGCGGGAGGGATTGCGAGCAGTACTTC. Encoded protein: CAWSVPLTSGRDCEQYF.

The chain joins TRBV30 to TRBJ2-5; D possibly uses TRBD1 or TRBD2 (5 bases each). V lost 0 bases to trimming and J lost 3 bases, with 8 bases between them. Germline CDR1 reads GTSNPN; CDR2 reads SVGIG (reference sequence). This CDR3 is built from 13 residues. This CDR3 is CAWSVWGKETQYF. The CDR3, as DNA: TGTGCCTGGAGTGTTTGGGGGAAAGAGACCCAGTACTTC.

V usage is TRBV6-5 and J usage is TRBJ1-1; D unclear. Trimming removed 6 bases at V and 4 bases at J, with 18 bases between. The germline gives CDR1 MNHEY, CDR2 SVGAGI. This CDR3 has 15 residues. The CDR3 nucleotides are TGTGCCAGCAGCTTTTTTGAGGCTGCGGGCACTGAAGCTTTCTTT. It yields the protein CASSFFEAAGTEAFF.

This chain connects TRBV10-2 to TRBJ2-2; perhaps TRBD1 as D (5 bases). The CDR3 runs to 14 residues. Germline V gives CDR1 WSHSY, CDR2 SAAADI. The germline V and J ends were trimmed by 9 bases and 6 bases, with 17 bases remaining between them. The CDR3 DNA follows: TGCGCCAGTCAATCGGGCCTGGGGCCCGGGGAGCTGTTTTTT. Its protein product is CASQSGLGPGELFF.

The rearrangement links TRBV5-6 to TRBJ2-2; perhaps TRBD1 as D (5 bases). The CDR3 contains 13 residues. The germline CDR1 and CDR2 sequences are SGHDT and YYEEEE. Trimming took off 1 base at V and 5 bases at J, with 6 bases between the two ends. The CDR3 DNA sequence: TGTGCCAGCAGCTTGTCAGGGACCGGGGAGCTGTTTTTT. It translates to CASSLSGTGELFF.

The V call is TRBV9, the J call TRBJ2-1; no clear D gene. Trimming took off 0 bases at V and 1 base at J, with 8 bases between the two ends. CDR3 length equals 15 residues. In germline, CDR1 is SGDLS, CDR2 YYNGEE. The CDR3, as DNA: TGTGCCAGCAGCGTAGTGGGGTTATCCTACAATGAGCAGTTCTTC. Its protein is CASSVVGLSYNEQFF.

The CDR3 sequence is CASSGGGPYEKLFF. The CDR3 nucleotides read TGTGCCAGCTCGGGAGGGGGCCCTTATGAAAAACTGTTTTTT. This chain joins TRBV2 and TRBJ1-4, with 7 bases identical to TRBD1. The CDR3 runs to 14 residues. From germline, CDR1 is SNHLY and CDR2 FYNNEI. V lost 8 bases, J lost 6 bases, and 9 bases stayed unmatched.

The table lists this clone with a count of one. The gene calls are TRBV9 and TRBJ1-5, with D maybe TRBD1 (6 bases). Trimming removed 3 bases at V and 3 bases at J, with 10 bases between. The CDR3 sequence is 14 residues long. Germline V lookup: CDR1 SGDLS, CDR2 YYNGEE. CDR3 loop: CASSGGQPNQPQHF. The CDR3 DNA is TGTGCCAGCAGCGGAGGACAGCCCAATCAGCCCCAGCATTTT.

The CDR3 is CASSEGYRGLGYTF. The CDR3 nucleotides read TGTGCCAGCAGTGAAGGGTACAGGGGGCTTGGCTACACCTTC. The V call is TRBV6-1, the J call TRBJ1-2, with 9 bases that match TRBD1. Germline V gene lookup returns CDR1 MNHNS and CDR2 SASEGT. The CDR3 consists of 14 residues. V dropped 1 base and J dropped 7; count of bases not matched to a gene: 4.

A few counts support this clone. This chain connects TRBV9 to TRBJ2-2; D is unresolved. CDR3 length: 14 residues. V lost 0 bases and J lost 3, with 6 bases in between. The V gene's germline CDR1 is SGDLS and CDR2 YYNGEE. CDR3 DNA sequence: TGTGCCAGCAGCGTAGGGTCCGACACCGGGGAGCTGTTTTTT. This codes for CASSVGSDTGELFF.

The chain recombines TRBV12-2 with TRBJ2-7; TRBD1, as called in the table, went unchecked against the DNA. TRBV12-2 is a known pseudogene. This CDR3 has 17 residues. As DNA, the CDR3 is TGTGCAAGTCGCCGAAGGGACACCCTAAGGGCCCCCTACGAGCAGTACTTC. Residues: CASRRRDTLRAPYEQYF.

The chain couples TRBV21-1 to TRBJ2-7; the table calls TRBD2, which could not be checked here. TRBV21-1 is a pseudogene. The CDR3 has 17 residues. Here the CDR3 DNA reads TGTGCCAGCAGCACAGGAGACGGGGGGCATGGGATTGGCGAGCAGTACTTC. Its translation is CASSTGDGGHGIGEQYF.

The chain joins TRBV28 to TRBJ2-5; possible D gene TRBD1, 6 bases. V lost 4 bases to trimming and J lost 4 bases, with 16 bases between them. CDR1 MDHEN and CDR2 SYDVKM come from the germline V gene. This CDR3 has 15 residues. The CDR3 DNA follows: TGTGCCAGCAGTTCCCTAAGACAGGTCGGAGAGACCCAGTACTTC. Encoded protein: CASSSLRQVGETQYF. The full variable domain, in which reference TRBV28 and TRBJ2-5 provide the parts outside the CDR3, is DVKVTQSSRYLVKRTGEKVFLECVQDMDHENMFWYRQDPGLGLRLIYFSYDVKMKEKGDIPEGYSVSREKKERFSLILESASTNQTSMYLCASSSLRQVGETQYFGPGTRLLVL.

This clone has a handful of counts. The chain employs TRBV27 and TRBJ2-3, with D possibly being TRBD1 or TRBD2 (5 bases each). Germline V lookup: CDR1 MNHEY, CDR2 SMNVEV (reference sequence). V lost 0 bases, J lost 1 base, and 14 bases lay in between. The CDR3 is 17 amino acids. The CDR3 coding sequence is TGTGCCAGCAGTTTATCCCCGGGGCTAAAAGGCACAGATACGCAGTATTTT. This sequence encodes CASSLSPGLKGTDTQYF.